This TCR beta chain came from a study of T cells after yellow fever vaccination. A remark on this clonotype: Its antigen is currently unknown.

Whole-study results and caveats: Across the CD4 and CD8 compartments, a small share of clonotypes was present in both.

A single record per CDR3 protein comes from TCRdb applying MiXCR to the 5' RACE reads. The sample contains fewer than 650,000 distinct CDR3 sequences, 20% to 25% of which appear only once. CDR3 length equals 12 residues. Germline V gene lookup returns CDR1 MNHEY and CDR2 SMNVEV (reference sequence). Trimming stripped 8 bases from V and 4 bases from J, with 9 bases between. This TCR came from a man younger than 35 who received the YFV17D yellow fever vaccine. The starting material was PBMCs, obtained approximately 22 days after the first yellow fever vaccination. The chain links TRBV27 to TRBJ2-1; no firm D call. CDR3 sequence reads: CASGYSYNEQFF. CDR3 DNA: TGTGCCAGCGGTTACAGTTACAATGAGCAGTTCTTC.